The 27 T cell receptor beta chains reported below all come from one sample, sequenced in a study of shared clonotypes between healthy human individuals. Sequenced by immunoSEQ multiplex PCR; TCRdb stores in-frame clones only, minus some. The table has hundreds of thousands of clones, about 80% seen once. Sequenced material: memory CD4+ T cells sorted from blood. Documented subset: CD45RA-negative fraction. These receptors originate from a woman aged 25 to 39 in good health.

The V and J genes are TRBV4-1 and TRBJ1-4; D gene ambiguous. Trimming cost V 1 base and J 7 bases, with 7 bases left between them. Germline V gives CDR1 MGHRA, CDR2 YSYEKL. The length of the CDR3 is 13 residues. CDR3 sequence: CASSQVVGEKLFF. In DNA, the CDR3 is TGCGCCAGCAGCCAAGTAGTCGGTGAAAAACTGTTTTTT.

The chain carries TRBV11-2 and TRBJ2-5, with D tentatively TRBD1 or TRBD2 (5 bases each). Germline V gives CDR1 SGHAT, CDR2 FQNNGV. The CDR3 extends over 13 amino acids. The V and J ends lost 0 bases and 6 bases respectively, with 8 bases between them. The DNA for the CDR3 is TGTGCCAGCAGCTTAGATCGGGGACAGACCCAGTACTTC. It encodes CASSLDRGQTQYF.

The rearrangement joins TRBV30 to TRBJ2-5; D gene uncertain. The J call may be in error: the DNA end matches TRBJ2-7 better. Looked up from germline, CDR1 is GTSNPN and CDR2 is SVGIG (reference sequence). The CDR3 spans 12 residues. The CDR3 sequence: CAVRRSSYEQYF. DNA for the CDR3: TGTGCCGTAAGACGGAGCTCCTACGAGCAGTACTTC.

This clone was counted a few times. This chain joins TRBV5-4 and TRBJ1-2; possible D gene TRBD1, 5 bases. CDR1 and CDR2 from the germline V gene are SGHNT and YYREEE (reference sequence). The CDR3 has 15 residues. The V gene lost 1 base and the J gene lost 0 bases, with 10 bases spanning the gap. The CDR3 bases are TGTGCCAGCAGCTTGCCAGGGCGAACTAACTATGGCTACACCTTC. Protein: CASSLPGRTNYGYTF.

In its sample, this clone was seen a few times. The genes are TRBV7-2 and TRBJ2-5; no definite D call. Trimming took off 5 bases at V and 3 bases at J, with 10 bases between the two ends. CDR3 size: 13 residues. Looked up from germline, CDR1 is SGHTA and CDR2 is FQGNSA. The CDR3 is CASSRDIKETQYF. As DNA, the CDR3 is TGTGCCAGCAGCCGCGACATAAAAGAGACCCAGTACTTC.

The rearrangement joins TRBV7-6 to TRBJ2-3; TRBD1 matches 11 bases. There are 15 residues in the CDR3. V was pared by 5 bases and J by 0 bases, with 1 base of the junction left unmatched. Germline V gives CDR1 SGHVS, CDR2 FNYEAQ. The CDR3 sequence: CASSGQGASTDTQYF. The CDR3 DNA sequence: TGTGCCAGCAGCGGACAGGGGGCAAGCACAGATACGCAGTATTTT.

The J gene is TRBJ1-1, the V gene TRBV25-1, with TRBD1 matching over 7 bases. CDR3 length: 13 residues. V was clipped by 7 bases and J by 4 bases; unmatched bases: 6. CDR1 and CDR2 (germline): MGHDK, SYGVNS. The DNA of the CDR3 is TGTGCCAGCACCTACAGGGGAGCCACTGAAGCTTTCTTT. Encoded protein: CASTYRGATEAFF. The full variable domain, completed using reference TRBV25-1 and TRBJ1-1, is EADIYQTPRYLVIGTGKKITLECSQTMGHDKMYWYQQDPGMELHLIHYSYGVNSTEKGDLSSESTVSRIRTEHFPLTLESARPSHTSQYLCASTYRGATEAFFGQGTRLTVV.

Written as DNA, the CDR3 is TGTGCCAGCAGCTTGAACTGGAACAATGAGCAGTTCTTC. Protein: CASSLNWNNEQFF. V is TRBV5-4 and J is TRBJ2-1; no definite D call. Germline V gene lookup returns CDR1 SGHNT and CDR2 YYREEE (reference sequence). With 1 base removed from V and 5 bases from J, the gap between germline ends came to 7 bases. The CDR3 spans 13 residues.

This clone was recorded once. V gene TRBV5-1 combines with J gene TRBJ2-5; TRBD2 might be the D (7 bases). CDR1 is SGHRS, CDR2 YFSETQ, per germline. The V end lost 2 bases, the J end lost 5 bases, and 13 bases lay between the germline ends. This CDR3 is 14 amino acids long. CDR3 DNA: TGCGCCAGCAGCTTCGGGGGGCTTCGTGAGACCCAGTACTTC. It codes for CASSFGGLRETQYF.

The CDR3 reads CASSFVGSYEQYF. The CDR3 DNA sequence: TGCGCCAGCAGCTTCGTCGGCTCCTACGAGCAGTACTTC. This chain connects TRBV5-1 to TRBJ2-7, with D uncertain. Trimming pared 2 bases from V and 0 bases from J, leaving 6 bases between. The CDR3 spans 13 residues. CDR1 and CDR2 from the germline V gene are SGHRS and YFSETQ.

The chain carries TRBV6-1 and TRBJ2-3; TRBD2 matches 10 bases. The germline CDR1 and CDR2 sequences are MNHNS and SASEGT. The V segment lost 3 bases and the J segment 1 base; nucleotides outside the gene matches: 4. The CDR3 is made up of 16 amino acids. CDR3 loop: CASSDLAGVGTDTQYF. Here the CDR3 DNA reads TGTGCCAGCAGTGATCTAGCGGGAGTGGGCACAGATACGCAGTATTTT.

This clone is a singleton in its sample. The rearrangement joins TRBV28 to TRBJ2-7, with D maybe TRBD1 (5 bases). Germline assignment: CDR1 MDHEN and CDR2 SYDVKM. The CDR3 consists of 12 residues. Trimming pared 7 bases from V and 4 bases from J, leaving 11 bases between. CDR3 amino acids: CASTGGAYEQYF. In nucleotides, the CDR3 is TGTGCCAGCACGGGTGGGGCTTACGAGCAGTACTTC.

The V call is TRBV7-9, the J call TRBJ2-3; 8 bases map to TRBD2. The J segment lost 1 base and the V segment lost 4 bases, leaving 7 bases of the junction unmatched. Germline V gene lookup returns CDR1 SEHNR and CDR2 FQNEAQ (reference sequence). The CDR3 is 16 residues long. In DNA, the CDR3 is TGTGCCAGCAGCTCATTCCGGGGGGGCGGCACAGATACGCAGTATTTT. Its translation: CASSSFRGGGTDTQYF.

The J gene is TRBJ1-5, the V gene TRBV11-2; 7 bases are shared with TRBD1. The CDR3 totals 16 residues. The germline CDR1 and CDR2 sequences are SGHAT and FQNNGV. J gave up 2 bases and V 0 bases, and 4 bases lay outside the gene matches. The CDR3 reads CASSLDIGQGNQPQHF. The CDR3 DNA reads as TGTGCCAGCAGCTTAGATATAGGACAGGGCAATCAGCCCCAGCATTTT.

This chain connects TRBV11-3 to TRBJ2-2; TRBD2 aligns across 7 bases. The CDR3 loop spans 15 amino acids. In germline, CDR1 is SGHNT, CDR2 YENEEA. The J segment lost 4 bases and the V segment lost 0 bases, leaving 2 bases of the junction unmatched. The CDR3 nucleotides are TGTGCCAGCAGCTTAGAGGGAGGGGCCACCGGGGAGCTGTTTTTT. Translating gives CASSLEGGATGELFF.

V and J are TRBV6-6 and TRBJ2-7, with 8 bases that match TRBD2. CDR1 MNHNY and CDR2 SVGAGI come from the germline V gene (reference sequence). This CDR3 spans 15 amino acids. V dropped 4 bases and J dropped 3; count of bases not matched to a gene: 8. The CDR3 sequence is CASSSHRLAIYEQYF. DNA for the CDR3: TGTGCCAGCAGTTCCCACAGACTAGCGATCTACGAGCAGTACTTC.

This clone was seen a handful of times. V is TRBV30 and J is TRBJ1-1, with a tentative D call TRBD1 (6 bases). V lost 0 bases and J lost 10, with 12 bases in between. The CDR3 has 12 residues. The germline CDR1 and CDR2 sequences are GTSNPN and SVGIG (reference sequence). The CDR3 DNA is TGTGCCTGGAGTGTAAGGGGGATCGGAGCTTTCTTT. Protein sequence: CAWSVRGIGAFF.

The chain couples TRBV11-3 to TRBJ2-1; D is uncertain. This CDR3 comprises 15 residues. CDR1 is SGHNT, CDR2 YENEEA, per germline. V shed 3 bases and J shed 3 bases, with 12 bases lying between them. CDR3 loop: CASSLGRSHYNEQFF. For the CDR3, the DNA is TGTGCCAGCAGCTTGGGTCGGTCCCACTACAATGAGCAGTTCTTC.

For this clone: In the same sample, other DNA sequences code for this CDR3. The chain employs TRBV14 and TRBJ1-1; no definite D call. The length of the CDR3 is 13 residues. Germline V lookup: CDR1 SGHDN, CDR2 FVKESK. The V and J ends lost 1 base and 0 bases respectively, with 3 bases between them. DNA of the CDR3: TGTGCCAGCAGCCAAGTGCTGAACACTGAAGCTTTCTTT. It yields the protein CASSQVLNTEAFF.

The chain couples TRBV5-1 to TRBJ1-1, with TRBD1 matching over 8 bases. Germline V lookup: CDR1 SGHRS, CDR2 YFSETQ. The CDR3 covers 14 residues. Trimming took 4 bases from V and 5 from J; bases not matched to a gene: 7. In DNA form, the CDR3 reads TGCGCCAGCAGCGGGGGACAGGAGGGGACTGAAGCTTTCTTT. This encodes CASSGGQEGTEAFF.

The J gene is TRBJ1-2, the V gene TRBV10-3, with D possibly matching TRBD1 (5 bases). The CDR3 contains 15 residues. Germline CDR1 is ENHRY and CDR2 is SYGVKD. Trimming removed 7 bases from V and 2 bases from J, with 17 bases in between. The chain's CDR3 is CAIKIGADKNYGYTF. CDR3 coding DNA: TGTGCCATCAAGATCGGGGCGGACAAGAACTATGGCTACACCTTC.

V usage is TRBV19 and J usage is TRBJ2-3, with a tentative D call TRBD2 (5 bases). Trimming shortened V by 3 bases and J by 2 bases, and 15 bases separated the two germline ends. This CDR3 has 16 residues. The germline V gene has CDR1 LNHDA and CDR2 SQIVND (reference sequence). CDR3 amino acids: CASSIWLAGNTDTQYF. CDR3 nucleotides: TGTGCCAGTAGTATCTGGCTAGCCGGAAACACAGATACGCAGTATTTT.

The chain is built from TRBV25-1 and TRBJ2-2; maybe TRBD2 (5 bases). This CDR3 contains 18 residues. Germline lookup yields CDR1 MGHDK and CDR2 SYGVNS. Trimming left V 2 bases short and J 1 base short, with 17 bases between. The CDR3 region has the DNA TGTGCCAGCAGTGAACCCTCGGGATGGAGAGGGAACACCGGGGAGCTGTTTTTT. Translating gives CASSEPSGWRGNTGELFF.

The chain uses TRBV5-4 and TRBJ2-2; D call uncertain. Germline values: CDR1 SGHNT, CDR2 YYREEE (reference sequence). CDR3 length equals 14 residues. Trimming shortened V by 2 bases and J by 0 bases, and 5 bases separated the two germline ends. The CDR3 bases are TGTGCCAGCAGCTTTCTAGCGAACACCGGGGAGCTGTTTTTT. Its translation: CASSFLANTGELFF.

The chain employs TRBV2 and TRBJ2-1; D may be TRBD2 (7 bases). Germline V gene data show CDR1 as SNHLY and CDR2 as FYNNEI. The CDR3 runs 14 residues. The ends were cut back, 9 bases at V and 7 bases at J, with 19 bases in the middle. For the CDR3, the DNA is TGTGCCAGTTCCCCCCTGCGGGGGCAGAATGAGCAGTTCTTC. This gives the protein CASSPLRGQNEQFF.

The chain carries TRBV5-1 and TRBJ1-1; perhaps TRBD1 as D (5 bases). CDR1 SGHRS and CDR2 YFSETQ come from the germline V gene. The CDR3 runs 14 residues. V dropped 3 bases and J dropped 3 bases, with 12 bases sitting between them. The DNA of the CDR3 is TGCGCCAGCAGCTATGACAGTTCCTACACTGAAGCTTTCTTT. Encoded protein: CASSYDSSYTEAFF.

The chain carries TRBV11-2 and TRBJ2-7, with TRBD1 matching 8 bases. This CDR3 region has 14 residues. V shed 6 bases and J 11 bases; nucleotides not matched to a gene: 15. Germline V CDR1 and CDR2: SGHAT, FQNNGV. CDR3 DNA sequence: TGTGCCAGCAGAGATGTAGGACAGGGAGTCACCAAGTACTTC. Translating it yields CASRDVGQGVTKYF.